This T cell receptor (beta chain) was found in a study of blood T cell repertoires in COVID-19. TCRdb keeps only in-frame clones here, not all; method: immunoSEQ multiplex PCR. The sample has roughly 140,000 clones, 70% to 90% seen once; the top ten hold approximately 8%. This clone turned up a few times. In germline, CDR1 is SGHNT, CDR2 YYREEE (reference sequence). The CDR3 sequence is 15 residues long. V was pared by 0 bases and J by 6 bases, with 13 bases between. The sequence derives from a woman aged 60-75 years with COVID-19, enrolled during active disease. This chain joins TRBV5-4 and TRBJ2-1; D remains unclear. Sample: peripheral blood. CDR3 nucleotides: TGTGCCAGCAGCTTGGTACCGAGAGATGGCAATGAGCAGTTCTTC. Translating it yields CASSLVPRDGNEQFF. Drawing the rest from reference TRBV5-4 and TRBJ2-1, the complete variable domain is ETGVTQSPTHLIKTRGQQVTLRCSSQSGHNTVSWYQQALGQGPQFIFQYYREEENGRGNFPPRFSGLQFPNYSSELNVNALELDDSALYLCASSLVPRDGNEQFFGPGTRLTVL.